The clone carrying this TCR beta chain occurred a few times. The data were produced by immunoSEQ multiplex PCR, yet TCRdb's version contains in-frame clones alone and is incomplete. Among roughly 120,000 clones listed, around 89% were seen once. Stated time point: peripheral blood 6 weeks after treatment start. This sample was taken from a study of PD-L1 blockade in urothelial cancer. At the level of the study: Prior chemotherapy in patients spanned 0 to 3 regimens.

This material consisted of PBMCs, taken around atezolizumab (anti-PD-L1) treatment. This clonotype was obtained from a man between 60 and 75 years old with urothelial cancer.

In DNA form, the CDR3 reads TGTGCCAGCAGCGTATCCGGGAGGGGCCTGGGGGAGCAGTTCTTC. Residues: CASSVSGRGLGEQFF. The chain combines TRBV9 with TRBJ2-1, with 8 bases aligning to TRBD2. Germline V gene data show CDR1 as SGDLS and CDR2 as YYNGEE. CDR3 size: 15 residues. V gave up 1 base and J gave up 10 bases; unmatched junction bases: 10.